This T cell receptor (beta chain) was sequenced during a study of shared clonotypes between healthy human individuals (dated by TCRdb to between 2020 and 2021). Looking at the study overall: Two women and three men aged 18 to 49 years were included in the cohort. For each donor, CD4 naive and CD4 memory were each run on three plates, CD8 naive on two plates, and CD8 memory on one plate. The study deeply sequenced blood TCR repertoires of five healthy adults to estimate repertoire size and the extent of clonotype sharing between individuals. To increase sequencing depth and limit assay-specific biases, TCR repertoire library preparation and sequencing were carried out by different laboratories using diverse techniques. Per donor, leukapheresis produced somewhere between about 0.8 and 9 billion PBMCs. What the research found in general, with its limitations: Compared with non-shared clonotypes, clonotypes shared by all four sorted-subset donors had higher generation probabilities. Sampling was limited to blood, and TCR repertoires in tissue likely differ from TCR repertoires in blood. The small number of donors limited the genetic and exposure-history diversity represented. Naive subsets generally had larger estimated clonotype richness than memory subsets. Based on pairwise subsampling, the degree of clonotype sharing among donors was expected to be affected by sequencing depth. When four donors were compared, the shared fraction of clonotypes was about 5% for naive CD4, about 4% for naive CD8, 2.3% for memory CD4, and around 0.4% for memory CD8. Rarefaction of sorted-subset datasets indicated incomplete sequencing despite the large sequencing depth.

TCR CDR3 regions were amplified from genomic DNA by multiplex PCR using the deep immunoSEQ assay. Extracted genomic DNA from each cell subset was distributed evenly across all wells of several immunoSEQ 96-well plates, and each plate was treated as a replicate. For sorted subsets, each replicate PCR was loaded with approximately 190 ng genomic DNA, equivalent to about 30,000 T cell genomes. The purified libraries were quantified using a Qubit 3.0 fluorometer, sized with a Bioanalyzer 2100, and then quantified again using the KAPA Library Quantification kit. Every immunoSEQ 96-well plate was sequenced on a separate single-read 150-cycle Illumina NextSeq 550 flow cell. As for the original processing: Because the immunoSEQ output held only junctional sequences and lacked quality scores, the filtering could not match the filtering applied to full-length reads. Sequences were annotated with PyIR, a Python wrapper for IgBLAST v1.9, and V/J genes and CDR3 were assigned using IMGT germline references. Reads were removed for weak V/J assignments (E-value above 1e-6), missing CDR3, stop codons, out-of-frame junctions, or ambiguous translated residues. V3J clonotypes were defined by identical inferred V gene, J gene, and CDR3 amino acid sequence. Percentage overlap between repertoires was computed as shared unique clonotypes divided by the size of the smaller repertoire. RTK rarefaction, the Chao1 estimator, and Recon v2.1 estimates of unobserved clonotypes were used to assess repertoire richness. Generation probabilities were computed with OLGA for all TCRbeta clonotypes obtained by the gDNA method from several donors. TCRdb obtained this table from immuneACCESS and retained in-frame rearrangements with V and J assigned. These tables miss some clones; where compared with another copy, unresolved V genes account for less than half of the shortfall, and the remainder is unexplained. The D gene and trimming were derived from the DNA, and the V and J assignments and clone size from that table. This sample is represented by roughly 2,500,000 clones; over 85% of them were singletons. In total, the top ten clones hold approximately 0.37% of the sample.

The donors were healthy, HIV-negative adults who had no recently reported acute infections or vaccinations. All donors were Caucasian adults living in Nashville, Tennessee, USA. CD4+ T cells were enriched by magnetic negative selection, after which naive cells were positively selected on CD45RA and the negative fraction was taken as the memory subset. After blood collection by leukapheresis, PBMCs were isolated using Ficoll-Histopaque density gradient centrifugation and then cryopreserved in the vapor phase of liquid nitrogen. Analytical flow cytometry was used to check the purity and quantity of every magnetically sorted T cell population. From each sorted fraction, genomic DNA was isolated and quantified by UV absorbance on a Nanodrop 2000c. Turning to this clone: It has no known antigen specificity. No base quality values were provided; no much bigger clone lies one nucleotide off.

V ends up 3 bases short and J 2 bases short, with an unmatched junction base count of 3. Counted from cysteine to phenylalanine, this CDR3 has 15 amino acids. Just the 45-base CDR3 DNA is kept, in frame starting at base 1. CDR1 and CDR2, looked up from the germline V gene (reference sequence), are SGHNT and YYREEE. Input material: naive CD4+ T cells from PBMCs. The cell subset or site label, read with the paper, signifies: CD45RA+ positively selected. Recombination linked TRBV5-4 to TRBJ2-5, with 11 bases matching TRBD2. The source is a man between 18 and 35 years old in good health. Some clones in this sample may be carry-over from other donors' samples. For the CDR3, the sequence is CASSSTSGKQETQYF. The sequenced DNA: TGTGCCAGCAGCTCGACTAGCGGGAAACAAGAGACCCAGTACTTC.